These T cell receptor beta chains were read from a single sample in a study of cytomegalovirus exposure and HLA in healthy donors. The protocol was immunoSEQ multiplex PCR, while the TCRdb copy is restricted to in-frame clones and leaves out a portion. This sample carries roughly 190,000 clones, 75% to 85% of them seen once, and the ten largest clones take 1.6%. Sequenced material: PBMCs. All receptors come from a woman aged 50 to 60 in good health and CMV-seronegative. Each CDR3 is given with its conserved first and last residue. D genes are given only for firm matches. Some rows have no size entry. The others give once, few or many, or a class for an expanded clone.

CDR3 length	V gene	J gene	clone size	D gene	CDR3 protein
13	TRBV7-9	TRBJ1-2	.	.	CASSSGGSYGYTF
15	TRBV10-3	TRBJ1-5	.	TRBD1	CAISSTGVSNQPQHF
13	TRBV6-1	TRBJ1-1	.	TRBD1	CASSNTGGTEAFF
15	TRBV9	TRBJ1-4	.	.	CASSVRGTANEKLFF
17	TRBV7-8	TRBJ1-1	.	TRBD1	CASSLYRGARRDTEAFF
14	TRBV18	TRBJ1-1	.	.	CASSPQGVNTEAFF
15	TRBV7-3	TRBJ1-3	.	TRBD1	CASSYSTGSGNTIYF
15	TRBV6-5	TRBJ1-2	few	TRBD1	CASSYSLTGGYGYTF
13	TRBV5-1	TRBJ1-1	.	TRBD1	CASSWGQGTEAFF
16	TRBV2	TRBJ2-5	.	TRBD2	CASSQGGLAALETQYF
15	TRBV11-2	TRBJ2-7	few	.	CASSLGGGPGYEQYF
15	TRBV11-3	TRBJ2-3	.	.	CASSLGRGVPDTQYF
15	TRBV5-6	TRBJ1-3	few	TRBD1	CASSYTDRERNTIYF
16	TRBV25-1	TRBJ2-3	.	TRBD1	CASSNHRGTSTDTQYF
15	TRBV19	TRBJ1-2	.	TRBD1	CASSRQGPQGYGYTF
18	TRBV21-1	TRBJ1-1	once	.	CASSKLMKAGQAEGEAFF
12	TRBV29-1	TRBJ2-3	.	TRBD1	CSVGQGTDTQYF
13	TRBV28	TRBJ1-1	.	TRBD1	CASSRRTGRQAFF
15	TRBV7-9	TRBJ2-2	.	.	CASTRRGSNTGELFF
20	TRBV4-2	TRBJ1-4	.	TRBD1	CASSQDPTSGTGSANEKLFF
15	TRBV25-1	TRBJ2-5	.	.	CASSEYLGAGETQYF
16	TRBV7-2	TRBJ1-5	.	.	CASSLEGAGRNQPQHF
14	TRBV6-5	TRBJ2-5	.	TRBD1	CASSWTGMQETQYF
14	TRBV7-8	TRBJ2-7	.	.	CASSLQVSSYEQYF
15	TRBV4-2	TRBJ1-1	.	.	CASSQVGGPNTEAFF
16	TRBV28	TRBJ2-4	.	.	CASSSTDSRAKNIQYF
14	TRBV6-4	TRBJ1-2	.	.	CASSPREGSYGYTF
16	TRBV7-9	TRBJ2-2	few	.	CSSSFSRAWNTGELFF
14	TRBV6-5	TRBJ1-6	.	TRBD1	CASRPDRGDSPLHF
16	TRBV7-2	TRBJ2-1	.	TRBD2	CASSLNRLAGGYEQFF
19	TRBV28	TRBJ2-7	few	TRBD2	CASSLAAPGSRGGLYEQYF
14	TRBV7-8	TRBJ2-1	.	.	CASSLGGLYNEQFF
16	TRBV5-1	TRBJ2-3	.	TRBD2	CASSLGGRAVTDTQYF
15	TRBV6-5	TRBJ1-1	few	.	CASSPPVGGQGRAFF
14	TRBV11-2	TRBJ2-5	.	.	CASSFRTAQETQYF
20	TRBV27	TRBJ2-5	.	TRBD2	CASSPQTSGRAGQLEETQYF
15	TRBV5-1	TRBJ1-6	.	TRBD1	CASSWGTAGNSPLHF
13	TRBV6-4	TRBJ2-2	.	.	CASSESGTGELFF
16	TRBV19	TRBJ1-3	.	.	CASSARERNSGNTIYF
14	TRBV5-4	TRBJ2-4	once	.	CASSFWRAKNIQYF
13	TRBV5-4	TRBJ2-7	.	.	CASSFSGPYEQYF
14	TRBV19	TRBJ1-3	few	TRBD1	CASGTADPGNTIYF
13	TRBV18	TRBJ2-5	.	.	CASQGTPQETQYF
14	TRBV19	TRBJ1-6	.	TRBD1	CASIDRARDSPLHF
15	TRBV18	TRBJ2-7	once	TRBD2	CASSPLSGGSYEQYF
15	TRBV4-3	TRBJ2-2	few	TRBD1	CASSQDAGGSGELFF
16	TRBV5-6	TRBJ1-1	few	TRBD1	CASSPGTGWKNTEAFF